The 24 T cell receptor beta chains below all came from one sample that was sequenced in a study of early T cells in non-severe SARS-CoV-2 infection. TCRdb analysed the 5' RACE reads with MiXCR anew, one entry per CDR3 protein. The sample lists 70,000 to 85,000 distinct CDR3 sequences, about 12% occurring once. Input material: whole blood. The receptors were sampled from an adult who was a healthcare worker with PCR-confirmed SARS-CoV-2 infection or an uninfected control (not recorded which).

This clonotype was counted between two and nine times. The rearrangement uses TRBV18 and TRBJ2-7; D may match TRBD1 or TRBD2 (5 bases each). Germline loops: CDR1 KGHSH, CDR2 LQKENI. The V and J ends lost 3 bases and 3 bases respectively, with 12 bases between them. There are 14 residues in the CDR3. The CDR3 nucleotides are TGTGCCAGCTCACCTAAGCAGGGAGTCTACGAGCAGTACTTC. Amino acid sequence: CASSPKQGVYEQYF.

V and J are TRBV7-8 and TRBJ1-5; D unclear. There are 12 residues in the CDR3. V lost 5 bases, J lost 15 bases, and 17 bases lay in between. CDR1 is SGHVS and CDR2 is FQNEAQ in the germline V gene. The CDR3 loop is CASSPGVGVRHF. The CDR3 DNA is TGTGCCAGCAGCCCCGGGGTGGGAGTGCGGCATTTT.

J is TRBJ1-1 and V is TRBV9; D not resolved. CDR1 is SGDLS, CDR2 YYNGEE, per germline. V was shortened by 4 bases and J by 0 bases, with 10 bases between the two germline ends. The CDR3 is 14 amino acids. The CDR3 loop reads CASSFGPLNTEAFF. The CDR3 bases are TGTGCCAGCAGCTTCGGGCCGCTGAACACTGAAGCTTTCTTT.

This clonotype has more than one count but fewer than ten. The chain links TRBV6-1 to TRBJ2-3; D might be TRBD1 or TRBD2, each matching 6 bases. This CDR3 contains 14 residues. The germline V gene encodes CDR1 MNHNS and CDR2 SASEGT. V was shortened by 6 bases and J by 6 bases, with 16 bases between the two germline ends. CDR3 residues: CASRRPGAGDTQYF. The CDR3 bases are TGTGCCAGCAGACGGCCGGGGGCAGGGGATACGCAGTATTTT.

This clonotype appeared once. V usage is TRBV7-9 and J usage is TRBJ2-5; the D is unclear. The V and J ends lost 3 bases and 5 bases respectively, with 10 bases between them. Germline CDR1 SEHNR, CDR2 FQNEAQ (reference sequence). CDR3 length equals 13 residues. CDR3 bases: TGTGCCAGCAGCTTTGGGATTAGGGAGACCCAGTACTTC. This encodes CASSFGIRETQYF.

This clonotype was picked up many times. J is TRBJ1-2 and V is TRBV10-3; D remains unclear. V gave up 0 bases and J gave up 4 bases, with 15 bases separating them. Germline V gene lookup returns CDR1 ENHRY and CDR2 SYGVKD. This CDR3 is built from 16 residues. The CDR3 loop reads CAISESIGVGRYGYTF. In DNA, the CDR3 is TGTGCCATCAGTGAGTCGATTGGGGTGGGCCGCTATGGCTACACCTTC.

The CDR3 here is CATSRDLGGRRTGELFF. In DNA form, the CDR3 reads TGTGCCACCAGCAGAGATCTCGGCGGGAGGAGGACCGGGGAGCTGTTTTTT. The J gene is TRBJ2-2, the V gene TRBV15, with 8 bases fitting TRBD2. From germline, CDR1 is LNHNV and CDR2 YYDKDF (reference sequence). V lost 0 bases to trimming and J lost 5 bases; unmatched junction nucleotides: 8. The CDR3 extends over 17 amino acids.

The chain carries TRBV11-2 and TRBJ2-1; 7 bases are a match to TRBD2. In germline, CDR1 is SGHAT, CDR2 FQNNGV. The ends lost 3 bases at V and 1 base at J; junction bases unmatched: 3. The CDR3 has 15 residues. The CDR3 is CASSFSGPSYNEQFF. For the CDR3, the DNA is TGTGCCAGCAGCTTTAGCGGGCCTTCCTACAATGAGCAGTTCTTC.

This clonotype came up many times. The chain uses TRBV2 and TRBJ1-5, with TRBD1 matching 8 bases. The CDR3 has 15 residues. V shed 7 bases and J 7 bases; nucleotides not matched to a gene: 12. The germline CDR1 and CDR2 sequences are SNHLY and FYNNEI. The CDR3 sequence is CASTRSGQGWQPQHF. The CDR3 region has the DNA TGTGCCAGCACCCGATCTGGACAGGGTTGGCAGCCCCAGCATTTT.

This chain links TRBV20-1 with TRBJ2-7, with TRBD2 identical over 8 bases. Germline V lookup: CDR1 DFQATT, CDR2 SNEGSKA (reference sequence). CDR3 size: 13 residues. V gave up 7 bases and J gave up 6 bases; unmatched junction bases: 11. CDR3 sequence: CSGRGGLSGEQYF. Here the CDR3 DNA reads TGCAGTGGACGGGGGGGCCTGTCTGGCGAGCAGTACTTC.

This clonotype turned up a few times. The V call is TRBV27, the J call TRBJ2-3; D could derive from TRBD1 or TRBD2 (6 bases each). The CDR3 covers 14 residues. Trimming pared 10 bases from V and 0 bases from J, leaving 14 bases between. Germline V gene sequence: CDR1 MNHEY, CDR2 SMNVEV (reference sequence). CDR3 protein: CATRGGTSTDTQYF. The CDR3 coding sequence is TGTGCCACCCGAGGGGGGACTAGCACAGATACGCAGTATTTT.

A remark on this clonotype: The germline gene is not matched at one end of the junction; a read error may be the cause. The chain couples TRBV7-7 to TRBJ2-2; 9 bases match TRBD1. Germline V gives CDR1 SSHAT, CDR2 FNYEAQ (reference sequence). This CDR3 spans 15 amino acids. Here the CDR3 reads CASSLGQGNTGELFF. CDR3 DNA sequence: TGTGCTAGCAGCCTGGGACAGGGGAACACCGGGGAGCTGTTTTTT.

The J gene is TRBJ2-1, the V gene TRBV5-1; D not certain. V lost 5 bases and J 5 bases, leaving 11 bases between the germline ends. The CDR3 sequence is 13 residues long. Germline CDR1 SGHRS, CDR2 YFSETQ. The CDR3 is CASRGSNNNEQFF. CDR3 nucleotides: TGCGCCAGCAGGGGCAGCAATAACAATGAGCAGTTCTTC.

The chain combines TRBV6-2 or TRBV6-3 with TRBJ1-1; 8 bases line up with TRBD1. With V trimmed by 0 bases and J by 1 base, 1 base remained unmatched. Per the germline V gene, CDR1 is MNHEY and CDR2 is SVGEGT. This CDR3 has 15 residues. For the CDR3, the DNA is TGTGCCAGCAGTTACTCTGGACAGGGGAACACTGAAGCTTTCTTT. As protein: CASSYSGQGNTEAFF.

This clonotype was counted only a few times. The CDR3: CASMVAEGSYEQYF. As DNA, the CDR3 is TGTGCCAGCATGGTTGCGGAGGGCTCCTACGAGCAGTACTTC. This chain links TRBV12-3 or TRBV12-4 with TRBJ2-7, with D perhaps matching TRBD2 (6 bases). This CDR3 has 14 amino acids. V lost 7 bases, J lost 0 bases, and 13 bases lay in between.

This clonotype was seen more than once but under ten times. The V call is TRBV29-1, the J call TRBJ2-4, with a weak D call TRBD1 (6 bases). This CDR3 is built from 12 residues. CDR1 SQVTM and CDR2 ANQGSEA come from the germline V gene. The V end was cut by 7 bases, the J end by 8 bases, with 15 bases between. The CDR3 loop reads CSAQGFGDIQYF. The DNA of the CDR3 is TGCAGCGCTCAGGGGTTTGGGGACATTCAGTACTTC.

The chain joins TRBV11-1 to TRBJ2-3; 10 bases line up with TRBD2. CDR1 SGHAT and CDR2 FQDESV come from the germline V gene (reference sequence). This CDR3 contains 16 residues. Trimming took 5 bases from V and 11 from J; bases not matched to a gene: 16. CDR3 residues: CASSPTQRGGRKLQYF. As DNA, the CDR3 is TGTGCCAGCAGCCCGACGCAGCGGGGGGGCCGGAAGCTGCAGTATTTT.

In its sample, this clonotype was seen many times. The chain couples TRBV6-1 to TRBJ2-7, with TRBD1 matching over 8 bases. Germline values: CDR1 MNHNS, CDR2 SASEGT. V lost 5 bases to trimming and J lost 2 bases; unmatched junction nucleotides: 5. The CDR3 totals 14 residues. CDR3 sequence reads: CASSKTGEAYEQYF. The CDR3 DNA reads TGTGCCAGCAGTAAGACAGGGGAGGCCTACGAGCAGTACTTC.

This clonotype was observed many times. The chain carries TRBV4-2 and TRBJ2-1; 12 bases are shared with TRBD2. The germline V gene encodes CDR1 LGHNA and CDR2 YNFKEQ. J gave up 0 bases and V 0 bases, and 9 bases lay outside the gene matches. The length of the CDR3 is 20 residues. The CDR3: CASSQDGRTSGVSSYNEQFF. CDR3 nucleotides: TGTGCCAGCAGCCAAGATGGAAGGACTAGCGGGGTGAGCTCCTACAATGAGCAGTTCTTC.

This clonotype appeared many times. The chain carries TRBV29-1 and TRBJ1-1; possibly TRBD1 for D (5 bases). CDR3 size: 13 residues. Germline-derived CDR1 and CDR2 are SQVTM and ANQGSEA. Trimming removed 4 bases from V and 0 bases from J, with 9 bases in between. Written as DNA, the CDR3 is TGCAGCGTTGTGAGGGGAATGAACACTGAAGCTTTCTTT. This encodes CSVVRGMNTEAFF.

In this sample, this clonotype turned up a few times. V is TRBV29-1 and J is TRBJ2-7, with 9 bases lining up with TRBD1. Germline V gives CDR1 SQVTM, CDR2 ANQGSEA. This CDR3 spans 14 amino acids. The junction had 9 bases not matched to a gene; V was cut back by 6 bases and J by 3 bases. The CDR3 region has the DNA TGCAGCGTACAGGGGGCGGAGGCGATCTACGAGCAGTACTTC. This gives the protein CSVQGAEAIYEQYF.

This clonotype was found a few times. The V gene is TRBV5-1, the J gene TRBJ2-5; D is possibly TRBD2 (5 bases). Trimming left V 4 bases short and J 2 bases short, with 12 bases between. CDR3 length equals 14 residues. Germline CDR1 and CDR2: SGHRS and YFSETQ. The CDR3 loop is CASSRDVVQETQYF. CDR3 nucleotides: TGCGCCAGCAGCCGGGATGTAGTTCAAGAGACCCAGTACTTC.

This clonotype occurred many times. This chain joins TRBV29-1 and TRBJ2-1; 8 bases agree with TRBD1. The CDR3 consists of 11 residues. V trimming: 7 bases; J trimming: 7 bases; junction bases outside the gene matches: 3. The germline gives CDR1 SQVTM, CDR2 ANQGSEA. The CDR3 nucleotides are TGCAGCGGCTACAGGGGGAATGAGCAGTTCTTC. Translated: CSGYRGNEQFF.

This clonotype came up many times. The chain is built from TRBV5-1 and TRBJ2-3; a possible D gene is TRBD1 (6 bases). Germline CDR1 reads SGHRS; CDR2 reads YFSETQ. Trimming stripped 4 bases from V and 0 bases from J, with 15 bases between. This CDR3 is built from 16 residues. CDR3 DNA sequence: TGCGCCAGCAGCGGGGGACATTTTTCTAGCACAGATACGCAGTATTTT. Encoded protein: CASSGGHFSSTDTQYF.